This T cell receptor beta chain is from a study of CD8 T cells in Susac syndrome. CDR1 is SNHLY and CDR2 is FYNNEI in the germline V gene. The V and J ends lost 4 bases and 0 bases respectively, with 12 bases between them. The CDR3 is 16 residues long. RNA amounts of about 0.45 to 1 ug underwent reverse transcription with random hexamers. Using its own MiXCR run on the immunoSEQ multiplex PCR reads, TCRdb lists one record per CDR3 protein. The sample yields about 190,000 distinct CDR3 sequences, roughly 95% seen once. This sequence originates from a human donor with Susac syndrome. The sample was CD4+ T cells from PBMCs. The chain has TRBV2 and TRBJ2-2, with D uncertain. This CDR3 is CASSVGQVANTGELFF. CDR3 nucleotide sequence: TGTGCCAGCAGTGTAGGTCAGGTCGCGAACACCGGGGAGCTGTTTTTT.